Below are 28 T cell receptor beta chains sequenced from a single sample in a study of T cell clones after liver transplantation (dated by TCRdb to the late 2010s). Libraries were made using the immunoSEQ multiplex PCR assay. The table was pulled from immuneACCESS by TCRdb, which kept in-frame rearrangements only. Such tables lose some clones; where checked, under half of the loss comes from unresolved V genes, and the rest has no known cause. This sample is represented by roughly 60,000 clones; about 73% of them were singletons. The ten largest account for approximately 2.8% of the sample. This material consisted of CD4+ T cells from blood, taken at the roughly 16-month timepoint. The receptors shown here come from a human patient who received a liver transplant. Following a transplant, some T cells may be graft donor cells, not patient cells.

The CDR3 is CASFTPNTDTQYF. CDR3 in DNA: TGTGCCAGCTTTACCCCAAACACAGATACGCAGTATTTT. The chain couples TRBV28 to TRBJ2-3; D call uncertain. Germline values: CDR1 MDHEN, CDR2 SYDVKM. The CDR3 totals 13 residues. Trimming stripped 8 bases from V and 2 bases from J, with 11 bases between.

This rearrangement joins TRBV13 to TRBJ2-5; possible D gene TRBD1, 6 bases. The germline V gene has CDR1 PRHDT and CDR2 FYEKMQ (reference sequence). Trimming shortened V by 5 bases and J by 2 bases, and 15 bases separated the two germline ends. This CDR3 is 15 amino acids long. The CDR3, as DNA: TGTGCCAGCAGCCGCATACAGGGTGATCAAGAGACCCAGTACTTC. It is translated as CASSRIQGDQETQYF. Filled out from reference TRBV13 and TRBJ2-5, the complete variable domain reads AAGVIQSPRHLIKEKRETATLKCYPIPRHDTVYWYQQGPGQDPQFLISFYEKMQSDKGSIPDRFSAQQFSDYHSELNMSSLELGDSALYFCASSRIQGDQETQYFGPGTRLLVL.

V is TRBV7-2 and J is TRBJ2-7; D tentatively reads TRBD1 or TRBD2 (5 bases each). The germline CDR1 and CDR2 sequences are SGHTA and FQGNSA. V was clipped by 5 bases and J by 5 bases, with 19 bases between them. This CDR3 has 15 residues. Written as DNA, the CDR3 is TGTGCCAGCAGCCCTCCGGGACGCCAGTCAAACGAGCAGTACTTC. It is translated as CASSPPGRQSNEQYF.

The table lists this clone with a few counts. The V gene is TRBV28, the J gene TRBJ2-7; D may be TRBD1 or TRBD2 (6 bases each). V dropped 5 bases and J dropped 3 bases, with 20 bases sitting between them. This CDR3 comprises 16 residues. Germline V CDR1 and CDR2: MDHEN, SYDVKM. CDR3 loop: CASSGQGGKTFYEQYF. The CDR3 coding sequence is TGTGCCAGCAGTGGCCAAGGGGGGAAGACCTTCTACGAGCAGTACTTC. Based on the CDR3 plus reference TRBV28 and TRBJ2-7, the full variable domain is DVKVTQSSRYLVKRTGEKVFLECVQDMDHENMFWYRQDPGLGLRLIYFSYDVKMKEKGDIPEGYSVSREKKERFSLILESASTNQTSMYLCASSGQGGKTFYEQYFGPGTRLTVT.

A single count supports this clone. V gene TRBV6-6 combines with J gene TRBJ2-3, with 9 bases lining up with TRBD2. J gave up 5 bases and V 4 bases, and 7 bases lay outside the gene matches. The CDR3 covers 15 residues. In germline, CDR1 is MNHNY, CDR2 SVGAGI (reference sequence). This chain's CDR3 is CASSFIAGAGDTQYF. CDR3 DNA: TGTGCCAGCAGTTTCATAGCGGGAGCAGGAGATACGCAGTATTTT.

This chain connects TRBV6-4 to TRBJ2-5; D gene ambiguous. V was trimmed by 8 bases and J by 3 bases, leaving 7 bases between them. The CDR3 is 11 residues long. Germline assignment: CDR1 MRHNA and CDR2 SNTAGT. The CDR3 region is CASFSEETQYF. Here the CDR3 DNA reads TGTGCCAGCTTTTCAGAAGAGACCCAGTACTTC.

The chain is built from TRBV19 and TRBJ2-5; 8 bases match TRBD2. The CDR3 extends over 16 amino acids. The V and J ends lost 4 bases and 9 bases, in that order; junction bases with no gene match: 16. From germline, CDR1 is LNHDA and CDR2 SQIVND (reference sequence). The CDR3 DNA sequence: TGTGCCAGTAGTACTGGTAGCGGGGCCCTTGGGTTGCCCCAGTACTTC. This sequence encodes CASSTGSGALGLPQYF.

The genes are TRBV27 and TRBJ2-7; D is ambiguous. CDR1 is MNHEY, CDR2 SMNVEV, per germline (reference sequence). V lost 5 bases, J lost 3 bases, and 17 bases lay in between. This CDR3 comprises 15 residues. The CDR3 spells CASSPRLGWRYEQYV. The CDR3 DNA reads TGTGCCAGCAGTCCCCGGCTAGGGTGGCGCTACGAGCAGTACGTC.

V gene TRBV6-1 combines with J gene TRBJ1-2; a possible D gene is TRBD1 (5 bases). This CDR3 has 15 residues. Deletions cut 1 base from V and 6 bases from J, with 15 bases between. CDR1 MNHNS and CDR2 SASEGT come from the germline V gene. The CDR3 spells CASSEGRGTAHGYTF. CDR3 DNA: TGTGCCAGCAGTGAAGGTCGGGGCACAGCCCATGGCTACACCTTC.

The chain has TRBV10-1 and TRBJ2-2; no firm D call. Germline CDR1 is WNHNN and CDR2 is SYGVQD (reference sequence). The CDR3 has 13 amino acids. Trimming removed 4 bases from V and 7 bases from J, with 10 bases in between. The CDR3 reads CASSGFGGGELFF. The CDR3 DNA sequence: TGCGCCAGCAGTGGATTCGGTGGCGGGGAGCTGTTTTTT.

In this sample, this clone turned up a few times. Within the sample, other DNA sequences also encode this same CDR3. CDR3 residues: CASSPNQETQYF. Written as DNA, the CDR3 is TGTGCCAGCTCCCCAAACCAAGAGACCCAGTACTTC. V is TRBV18 and J is TRBJ2-5; D remains ambiguous. The V gene lost 6 bases and the J gene lost 0 bases, with 5 bases spanning the gap. In germline, CDR1 is KGHSH, CDR2 LQKENI. The CDR3 has 12 amino acids.

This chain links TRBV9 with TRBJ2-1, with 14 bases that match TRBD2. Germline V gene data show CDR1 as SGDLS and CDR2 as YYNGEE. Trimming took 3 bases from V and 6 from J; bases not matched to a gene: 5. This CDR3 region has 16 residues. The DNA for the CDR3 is TGTGCCAGCAGCGCAACAGGACTAGCGGGAGGCAATGAGCAGTTCTTC. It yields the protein CASSATGLAGGNEQFF.

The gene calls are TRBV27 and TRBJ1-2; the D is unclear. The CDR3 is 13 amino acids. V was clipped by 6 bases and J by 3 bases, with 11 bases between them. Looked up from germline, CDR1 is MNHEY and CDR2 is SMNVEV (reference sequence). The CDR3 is CASRTPGDYGYTF. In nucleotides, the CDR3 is TGTGCCAGCAGAACACCCGGGGACTATGGCTACACCTTC.

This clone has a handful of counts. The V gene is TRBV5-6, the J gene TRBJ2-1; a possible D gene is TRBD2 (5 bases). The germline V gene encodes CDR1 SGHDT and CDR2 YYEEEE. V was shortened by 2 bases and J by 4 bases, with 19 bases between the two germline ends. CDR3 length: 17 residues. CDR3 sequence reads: CASSFEYGKTGYNEQFF. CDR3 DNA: TGTGCCAGCAGCTTTGAATACGGGAAAACGGGTTACAATGAGCAGTTCTTC.

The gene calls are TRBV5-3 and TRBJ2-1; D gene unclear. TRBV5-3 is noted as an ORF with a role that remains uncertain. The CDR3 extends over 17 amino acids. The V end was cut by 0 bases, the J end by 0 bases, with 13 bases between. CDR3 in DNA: TGTGCCAGAAGCTTGGCGGGTACGCGGAGCTCCTACAATGAGCAGTTCTTC. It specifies CARSLAGTRSSYNEQFF.

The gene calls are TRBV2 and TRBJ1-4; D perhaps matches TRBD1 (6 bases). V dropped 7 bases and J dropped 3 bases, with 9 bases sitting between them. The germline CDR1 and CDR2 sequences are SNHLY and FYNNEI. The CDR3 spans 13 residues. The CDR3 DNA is TGTGCCAGCAACAGGGAATCTAATGAAAAACTGTTTTTT. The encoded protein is CASNRESNEKLFF.

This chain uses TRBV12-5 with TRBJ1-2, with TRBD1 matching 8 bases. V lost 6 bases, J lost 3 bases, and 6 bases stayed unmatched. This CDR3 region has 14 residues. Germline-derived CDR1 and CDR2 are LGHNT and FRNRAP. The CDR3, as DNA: TGTGCTAGTGGCCAAGGACAGGGCGACTATGGCTACACCTTC. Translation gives CASGQGQGDYGYTF. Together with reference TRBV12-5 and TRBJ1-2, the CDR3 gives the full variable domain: DARVTQTPRHKVTEMGQEVTMRCQPILGHNTVFWYRQTMMQGLELLAYFRNRAPLDDSGMPKDRFSAEMPDATLATLKIQPSEPRDSAVYFCASGQGQGDYGYTFGSGTRLTVV.

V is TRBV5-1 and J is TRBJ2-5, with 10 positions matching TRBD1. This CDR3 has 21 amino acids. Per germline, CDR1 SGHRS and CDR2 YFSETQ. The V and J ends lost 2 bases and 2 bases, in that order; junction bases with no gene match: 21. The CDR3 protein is CASSFPRTGGLPRTDQETQYF. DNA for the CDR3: TGCGCCAGCAGCTTTCCAAGGACAGGGGGGCTTCCAAGAACCGATCAAGAGACCCAGTACTTC.

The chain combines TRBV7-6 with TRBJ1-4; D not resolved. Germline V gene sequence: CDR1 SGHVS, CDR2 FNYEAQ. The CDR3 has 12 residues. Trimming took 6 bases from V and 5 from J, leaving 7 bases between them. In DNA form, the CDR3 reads TGTGCCAGCAGTAGGACGAATGAAAAACTGTTTTTT. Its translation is CASSRTNEKLFF.

In nucleotides, the CDR3 is TGTGCCAGCAGCTTAGGACAGGTGAGCTCCTACGAGCAGTACTTC. Encoded protein: CASSLGQVSSYEQYF. This chain links TRBV7-2 with TRBJ2-7; tentatively, D is TRBD1 (6 bases). The V end lost 1 base, the J end lost 0 bases, and 10 bases lay between the germline ends. CDR1 and CDR2 (germline): SGHTA, FQGNSA. The CDR3 spans 15 residues.

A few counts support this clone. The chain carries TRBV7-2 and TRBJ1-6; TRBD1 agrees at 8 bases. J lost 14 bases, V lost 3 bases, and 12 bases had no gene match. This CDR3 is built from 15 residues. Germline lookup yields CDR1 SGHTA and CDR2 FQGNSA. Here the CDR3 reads CASSLDRAGNSALHF. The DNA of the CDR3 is TGTGCCAGCAGCTTGGACAGGGCGGGGAATTCGGCCCTCCACTTT. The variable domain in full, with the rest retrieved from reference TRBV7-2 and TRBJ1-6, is GAGVSQSPSNKVTEKGKDVELRCDPISGHTALYWYRQSLGQGLEFLIYFQGNSAPDKSGLPSDRFSAERTGGSVSTLTIQRTQQEDSAVYLCASSLDRAGNSALHFGNGTRLTVT.

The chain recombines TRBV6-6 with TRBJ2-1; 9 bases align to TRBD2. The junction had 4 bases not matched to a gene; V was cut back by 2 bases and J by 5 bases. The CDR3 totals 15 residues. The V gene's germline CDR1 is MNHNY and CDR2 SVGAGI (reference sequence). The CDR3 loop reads CASSYQGGRDNEQFF. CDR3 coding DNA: TGTGCCAGCAGTTACCAGGGCGGGAGGGACAATGAGCAGTTCTTC.

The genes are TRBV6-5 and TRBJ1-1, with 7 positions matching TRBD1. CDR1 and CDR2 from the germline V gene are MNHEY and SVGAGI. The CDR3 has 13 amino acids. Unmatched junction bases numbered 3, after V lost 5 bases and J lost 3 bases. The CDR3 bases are TGTGCCAGCAGTCCAGGACAGGACACTGAAGCTTTCTTT. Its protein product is CASSPGQDTEAFF.

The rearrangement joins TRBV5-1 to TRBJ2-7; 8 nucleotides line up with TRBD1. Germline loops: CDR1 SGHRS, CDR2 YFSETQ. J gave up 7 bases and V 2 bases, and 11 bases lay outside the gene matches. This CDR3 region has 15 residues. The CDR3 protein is CASSFEGRGRGEQYV. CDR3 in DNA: TGCGCCAGCAGCTTCGAGGGCAGGGGGCGCGGAGAGCAGTACGTC.

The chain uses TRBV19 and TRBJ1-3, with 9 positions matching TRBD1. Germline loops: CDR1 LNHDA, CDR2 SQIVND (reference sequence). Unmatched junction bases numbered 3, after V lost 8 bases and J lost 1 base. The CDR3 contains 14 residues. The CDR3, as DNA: TGTGCCAGTTCGACAGGGGGATCTGGAAACACCATATATTTT. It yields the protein CASSTGGSGNTIYF.

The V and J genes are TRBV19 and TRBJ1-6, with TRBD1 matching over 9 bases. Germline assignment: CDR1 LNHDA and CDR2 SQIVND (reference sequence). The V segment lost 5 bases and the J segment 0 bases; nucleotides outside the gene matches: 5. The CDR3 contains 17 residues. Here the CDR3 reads CASSSDRGGSYNSPLHF. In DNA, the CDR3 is TGTGCCAGTAGTTCGGACAGGGGTGGCTCCTATAATTCACCCCTCCACTTT.

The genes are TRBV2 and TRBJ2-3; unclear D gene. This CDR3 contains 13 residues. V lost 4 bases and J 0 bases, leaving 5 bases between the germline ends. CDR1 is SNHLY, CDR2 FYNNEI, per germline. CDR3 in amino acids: CASSVVSTDTQYF. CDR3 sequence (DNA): TGTGCCAGCAGTGTTGTGAGCACAGATACGCAGTATTTT.

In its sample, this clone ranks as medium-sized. The CDR3 is CASSLRQSSYNSPLHF. CDR3 sequence (DNA): TGTGCCAGCAGTTTAAGACAGAGCTCCTATAATTCACCCCTCCACTTT. The chain carries TRBV6-5 and TRBJ1-6, with D perhaps TRBD1 (5 bases). Trimming removed 4 bases from V and 0 bases from J, with 10 bases in between. This CDR3 contains 16 residues. The V gene's germline CDR1 is MNHEY and CDR2 SVGAGI.